Below are 17 T cell receptor beta chains sequenced from a single sample in a study of cytomegalovirus exposure and HLA in healthy donors. The PCR used 60 Vbeta and 13 Jbeta primers. Here immunoSEQ multiplex PCR was the method, and the copy in TCRdb shows in-frame clones only, minus some. Altogether some 150,000 clones are present, 65% to 85% being singletons, with the ten largest covering roughly 3.7%. The sample consisted of PBMCs. All receptors derive from a male donor in good health and CMV-seronegative.

The chain couples TRBV29-1 to TRBJ2-5; TRBD2 aligns across 8 bases. The CDR3 length is 13 residues. Germline V CDR1 and CDR2: SQVTM, ANQGSEA. V lost 2 bases to trimming and J lost 5 bases; unmatched junction nucleotides: 4. The chain's CDR3 is CSVEWTSLETQYF. CDR3 nucleotides: TGCAGCGTTGAATGGACTAGCCTGGAGACCCAGTACTTC.

The sample holds one count of this clone. The genes are TRBV4-1 and TRBJ2-2; 10 bases line up with TRBD2. Germline lookup yields CDR1 MGHRA and CDR2 YSYEKL. CDR3 size: 18 residues. The J segment lost 8 bases and the V segment lost 0 bases, leaving 12 bases of the junction unmatched. CDR3 sequence reads: CASSQDPLAGVGGGELFF. In nucleotides, the CDR3 is TGCGCCAGCAGCCAAGATCCCCTAGCGGGGGTCGGAGGTGGGGAGCTGTTTTTT.

The chain carries TRBV10-3 and TRBJ1-6, with D perhaps matching TRBD1 (6 bases). The CDR3 runs 17 residues. In germline, CDR1 is ENHRY, CDR2 SYGVKD. V gave up 3 bases and J gave up 5 bases, with 17 bases separating them. CDR3 residues: CAISDPSGQGNNSPLHF. CDR3 DNA sequence: TGTGCCATCAGTGACCCCTCGGGGCAGGGGAATAATTCACCCCTCCACTTT.

The V gene is TRBV5-8, the J gene TRBJ2-7; 10 bases are shared with TRBD1. Germline values: CDR1 SGHTS, CDR2 YDEGEE. This CDR3 contains 14 residues. After removal of 9 bases from V and 5 bases from J, the junction contained 11 bases not matched to a gene. The CDR3 DNA sequence: TGTGCCACGTCCCGGGACAGGGGCGGCCACGAGCAGTACTTC. This gives the protein CATSRDRGGHEQYF.

In this sample, this clone turned up a few times. This chain connects TRBV5-8 to TRBJ1-2; TRBD1 is a possible D gene (5 bases). Deletions cut 2 bases from V and 3 bases from J, with 11 bases between. The CDR3 sequence is 14 residues long. Germline V gene sequence: CDR1 SGHTS, CDR2 YDEGEE. The CDR3 nucleotides read TGTGCCAGCAGCTTCGGGGGGGTAGACTATGGCTACACCTTC. This sequence encodes CASSFGGVDYGYTF.

The chain joins TRBV6-1 to TRBJ2-7; TRBD2 might be the D (7 bases). The CDR3 spans 13 residues. Germline CDR1 is MNHNS and CDR2 is SASEGT. V was trimmed by 4 bases and J by 6 bases, leaving 13 bases between them. CDR3 coding DNA: TGTGCCAGCAGTGGACGGGGGGCGAGCGAGCAGTACTTC. It specifies CASSGRGASEQYF.

The CDR3 bases are TGCGCCAGCAGCTTAGCCGCGGGGGTTGGCACAGATACGCAGTATTTT. Its translation is CASSLAAGVGTDTQYF. The chain has TRBV5-1 and TRBJ2-3; 7 bases fit TRBD2. The CDR3 runs 16 residues. V shed 2 bases, J shed 1 base, and the junction held 7 bases outside the gene matches. Germline V lookup: CDR1 SGHRS, CDR2 YFSETQ.

The chain combines TRBV6-5 with TRBJ1-1; 10 bases match TRBD1. Germline V gives CDR1 MNHEY, CDR2 SVGAGI. The V segment lost 7 bases and the J segment 5 bases; nucleotides outside the gene matches: 10. The CDR3 sequence is 15 residues long. Here the CDR3 DNA reads TGTGCCAGCACCCAGACAGGGGGCCCATGGACTGAAGCTTTCTTT. Residues: CASTQTGGPWTEAFF.

V and J are TRBV4-3 and TRBJ2-7; 12 nucleotides match TRBD1. V shed 1 base, J shed 5 bases, and the junction held 6 bases outside the gene matches. Germline V gene data show CDR1 as LGHNA and CDR2 as YSLEER. The CDR3 runs 16 residues. The CDR3 spells CASSQVAGTGGDEQYF. CDR3 DNA sequence: TGCGCCAGCAGCCAAGTAGCCGGGACAGGGGGCGACGAGCAGTACTTC.

The chain has TRBV19 and TRBJ2-7, with 9 bases fitting TRBD1. CDR3 size: 15 residues. J lost 3 bases, V lost 5 bases, and 8 bases had no gene match. CDR1 LNHDA and CDR2 SQIVND come from the germline V gene (reference sequence). The CDR3 spells CASSFGTGMGYEQYF. The DNA for the CDR3 is TGTGCCAGTAGTTTCGGGACAGGGATGGGCTACGAGCAGTACTTC. Full variable domain (remainder filled in from reference TRBV19 and TRBJ2-7): DGGITQSPKYLFRKEGQNVTLSCEQNLNHDAMYWYRQDPGQGLRLIYYSQIVNDFQKGDIAEGYSVSREKKESFPLTVTSAQKNPTAFYLCASSFGTGMGYEQYFGPGTRLTVT.

This clone has just a few counts. This chain links TRBV5-1 with TRBJ2-5; 8 positions match TRBD2. The CDR3 is made up of 15 amino acids. V dropped 1 base and J dropped 2; count of bases not matched to a gene: 4. CDR1 is SGHRS and CDR2 is YFSETQ in the germline V gene. For the CDR3, the DNA is TGCGCCAGCAGCTTGTCAGCTAGCGGGCAAGAGACCCAGTACTTC. This codes for CASSLSASGQETQYF.

The gene calls are TRBV27 and TRBJ1-2, with 8 nucleotides matching TRBD1. V was pared by 8 bases and J by 0 bases, with 5 bases of the junction left unmatched. The germline CDR1 and CDR2 sequences are MNHEY and SMNVEV (reference sequence). The CDR3 is made up of 14 amino acids. This CDR3 reads CASGTGFSNYGYTF. DNA of the CDR3: TGTGCCAGCGGGACAGGCTTCTCTAACTATGGCTACACCTTC.

V is TRBV5-4 and J is TRBJ1-3, with 9 bases that match TRBD1. Trimming removed 0 bases from V and 5 bases from J; junction bases left unmatched: 6. CDR3 size: 16 residues. Germline CDR1 reads SGHNT; CDR2 reads YYREEE (reference sequence). The CDR3 region is CASSLGSGTGRNTIYF. The CDR3 DNA follows: TGTGCCAGCAGCTTGGGGAGCGGGACAGGGAGAAACACCATATATTTT.

Regarding this clone: One junction end disagrees with the germline gene, perhaps due to a read error. The gene calls are TRBV7-7 and TRBJ2-2; D not certain. Per the germline V gene, CDR1 is SSHAT and CDR2 is FNYEAQ (reference sequence). The CDR3 covers 13 residues. CDR3 region: CASSFTDPGELFF. CDR3 bases: TGTGCTAGCAGCTTCACAGATCCCGGGGAGCTGTTTTTT.

V and J are TRBV5-1 and TRBJ2-7; TRBD2 matches 8 bases. Per the germline V gene, CDR1 is SGHRS and CDR2 is YFSETQ. The CDR3 is made up of 15 amino acids. Germline trimming cut 0 bases from V and 8 bases from J; bases unmatched to any gene: 10. CDR3 sequence: CASSLGSGSLYKQYF. In DNA, the CDR3 is TGCGCCAGCAGCTTGGGAAGCGGGAGTCTCTATAAGCAGTACTTC.

The chain links TRBV7-3 to TRBJ2-1; the match to TRBD2 covers 7 bases. Germline V gene data show CDR1 as SGHTA and CDR2 as FQGTGA. The CDR3 runs to 17 residues. J gave up 6 bases and V 1 base, and 12 bases lay outside the gene matches. CDR3 coding DNA: TGTGCCAGCAGCTTAAGCCCCGGGACTATTAACGGCAATGAGCAGTTCTTC. Protein sequence: CASSLSPGTINGNEQFF.

V is TRBV2 and J is TRBJ2-1; D remains ambiguous. The CDR3 runs 11 residues. CDR1 SNHLY and CDR2 FYNNEI come from the germline V gene. Trimming removed 3 bases at V and 10 bases at J, with 7 bases between. The CDR3 nucleotides are TGTGCCAGCAGTGACTACGGGGAGCAGTTCTTC. Translation: CASSDYGEQFF.